The 8 T cell receptor beta chains listed next were all sequenced from one sample in a study of vaccination effects on CD4 cells after COVID-19. These receptors lack a known antigen. Antigen-specific CD4+ T cells were first expanded with viral peptide pools by the ViraFEST assay and only then sequenced. The authors isolated CD4+ T cells after 9 to 10 days of culture. Every participant took two doses of the BNT162b2 or mRNA-1273 vaccine. Sequencing was performed with immunoSEQ multiplex PCR; in TCRdb, only in-frame clones are kept and a portion is missing. This sample carries around 60,000 clones, around four fifths of them seen once, and the ten largest clones take over 0.95%. Sequenced material: CD4+ T cells from PBMCs cultured with HCoV-229E spike peptides, taken after COVID-19 vaccination. These receptors originate from a human donor who received a COVID-19 vaccine.

The rearrangement links TRBV18 to TRBJ2-2, with 7 nucleotides matching TRBD1. CDR3 size: 16 residues. The germline CDR1 and CDR2 sequences are KGHSH and LQKENI. V dropped 4 bases and J dropped 4; count of bases not matched to a gene: 9. CDR3 DNA: TGTGCCAGCTCACAAAATCAACAGGGGAGCACCGGGGAGCTGTTTTTT. Translation: CASSQNQQGSTGELFF.

A few counts support this clone. The V call is TRBV10-3, the J call TRBJ2-1, with D possibly being TRBD1 or TRBD2 (5 bases each). Germline loops: CDR1 ENHRY, CDR2 SYGVKD. This CDR3 is 16 amino acids long. V lost 2 bases and J lost 6, with 17 bases in between. This chain's CDR3 is CAISENQGPLGNEQFF. The CDR3 DNA follows: TGTGCCATCAGTGAGAATCAGGGACCCTTGGGCAATGAGCAGTTCTTC.

The CDR3 sequence: CASIAGDRGGYTF. CDR3 bases: TGTGCCAGTATCGCCGGGGACAGGGGCGGCTACACCTTC. The chain combines TRBV19 with TRBJ1-2, with 10 positions matching TRBD1. This CDR3 region has 13 residues. J lost 8 bases, V lost 7 bases, and 7 bases had no gene match. Per the germline V gene, CDR1 is LNHDA and CDR2 is SQIVND (reference sequence).

The chain is built from TRBV19 and TRBJ1-5; D ambiguous. Looked up from germline, CDR1 is LNHDA and CDR2 is SQIVND (reference sequence). The V end was cut by 4 bases, the J end by 0 bases, with 10 bases between. There are 15 residues in the CDR3. CDR3 loop: CASSTESLSNQPQHF. For the CDR3, the DNA is TGTGCCAGTAGTACAGAAAGCCTTAGCAATCAGCCCCAGCATTTT.

The genes are TRBV10-2 and TRBJ2-3; D call uncertain. V lost 4 bases and J lost 2, with 10 bases in between. This CDR3 spans 14 amino acids. Germline CDR1 reads WSHSY; CDR2 reads SAAADI. CDR3 amino acids: CASSALVITDTQYF. CDR3 sequence (DNA): TGCGCCAGCAGTGCTCTGGTAATCACAGATACGCAGTATTTT.

A few counts support this clone. This chain uses TRBV6-5 with TRBJ2-7, with 7 bases lining up with TRBD2. The ends lost 6 bases at V and 6 bases at J; junction bases unmatched: 5. This CDR3 is 12 amino acids long. Germline values: CDR1 MNHEY, CDR2 SVGAGI. The CDR3 DNA follows: TGTGCCAGCAGCCCGGGCGGGAGCGAGCAGTACGTC. Translating gives CASSPGGSEQYV.

V usage is TRBV28 and J usage is TRBJ1-1; the D is unclear. This CDR3 is built from 16 residues. Trimming left V 4 bases short and J 2 bases short, with 17 bases between. The germline V gene encodes CDR1 MDHEN and CDR2 SYDVKM. This CDR3 reads CASSSPSGLGNTEAFF. The CDR3 bases are TGTGCCAGCAGTTCCCCTAGCGGGCTAGGAAACACTGAAGCTTTCTTT. Combining the CDR3 with reference TRBV28 and TRBJ1-1 gives the whole variable domain DVKVTQSSRYLVKRTGEKVFLECVQDMDHENMFWYRQDPGLGLRLIYFSYDVKMKEKGDIPEGYSVSREKKERFSLILESASTNQTSMYLCASSSPSGLGNTEAFFGQGTRLTVV.

The chain is built from TRBV28 and TRBJ1-2; possibly TRBD1 for D (6 bases). The ends were cut back, 9 bases at V and 8 bases at J, with 25 bases in the middle. CDR1 is MDHEN, CDR2 SYDVKM, per germline. The CDR3 has 15 residues. CDR3: CASLTVGQGEGGYTF. CDR3 nucleotide sequence: TGTGCCAGTCTCACCGTGGGACAAGGGGAGGGGGGCTACACCTTC.